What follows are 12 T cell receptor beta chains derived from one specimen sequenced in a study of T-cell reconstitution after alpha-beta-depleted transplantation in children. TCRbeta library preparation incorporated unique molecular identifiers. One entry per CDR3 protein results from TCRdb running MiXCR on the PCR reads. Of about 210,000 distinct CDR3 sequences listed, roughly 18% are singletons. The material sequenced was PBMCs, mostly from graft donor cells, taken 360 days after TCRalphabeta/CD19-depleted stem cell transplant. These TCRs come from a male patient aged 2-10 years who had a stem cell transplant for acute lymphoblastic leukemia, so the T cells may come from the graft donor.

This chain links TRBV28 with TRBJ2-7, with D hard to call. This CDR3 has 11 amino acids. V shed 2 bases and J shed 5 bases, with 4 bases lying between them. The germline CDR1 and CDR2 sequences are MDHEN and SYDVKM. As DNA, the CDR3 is TGTGCCAGCAGTTTAAAGGACGAGCAGTACTTC. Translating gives CASSLKDEQYF. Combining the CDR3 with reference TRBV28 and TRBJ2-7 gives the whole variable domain DVKVTQSSRYLVKRTGEKVFLECVQDMDHENMFWYRQDPGLGLRLIYFSYDVKMKEKGDIPEGYSVSREKKERFSLILESASTNQTSMYLCASSLKDEQYFGPGTRLTVT.

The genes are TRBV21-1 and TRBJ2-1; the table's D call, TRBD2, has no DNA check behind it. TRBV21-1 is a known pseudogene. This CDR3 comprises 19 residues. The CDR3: CASSKRPSGGAPILDEQFF. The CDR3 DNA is TGTGCCAGCAGCAAACGGCCTAGCGGGGGGGCCCCCATACTGGATGAGCAGTTCTTC.

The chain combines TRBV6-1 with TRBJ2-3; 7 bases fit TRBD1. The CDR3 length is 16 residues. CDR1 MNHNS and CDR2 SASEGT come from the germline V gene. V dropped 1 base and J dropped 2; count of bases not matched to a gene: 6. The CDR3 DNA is TGTGCCAGCAGTGAAGGGGCAGGGGGTACCACAGATACGCAGTATTTT. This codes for CASSEGAGGTTDTQYF.

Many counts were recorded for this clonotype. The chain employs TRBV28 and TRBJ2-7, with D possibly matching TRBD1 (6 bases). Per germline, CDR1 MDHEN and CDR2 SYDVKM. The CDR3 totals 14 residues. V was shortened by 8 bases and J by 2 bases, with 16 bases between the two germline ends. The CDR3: CASGTNGQTYEQYF. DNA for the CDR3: TGTGCCAGCGGAACAAACGGACAGACCTACGAGCAGTACTTC.

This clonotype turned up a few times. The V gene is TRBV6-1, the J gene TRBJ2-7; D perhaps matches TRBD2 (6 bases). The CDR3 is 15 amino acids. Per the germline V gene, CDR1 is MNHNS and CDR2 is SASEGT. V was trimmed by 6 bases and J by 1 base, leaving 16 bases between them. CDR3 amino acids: CASSPSGSLSYEQYF. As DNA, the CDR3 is TGTGCCAGCAGCCCCTCCGGGAGCCTATCCTACGAGCAGTACTTC.

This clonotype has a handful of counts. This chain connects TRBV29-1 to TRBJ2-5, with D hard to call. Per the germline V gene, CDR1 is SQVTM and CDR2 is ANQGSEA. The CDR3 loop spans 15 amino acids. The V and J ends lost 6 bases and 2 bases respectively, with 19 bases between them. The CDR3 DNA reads TGCAGCGTCACACCACCATCACGGAAACAAGAGACCCAGTACTTC. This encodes CSVTPPSRKQETQYF.

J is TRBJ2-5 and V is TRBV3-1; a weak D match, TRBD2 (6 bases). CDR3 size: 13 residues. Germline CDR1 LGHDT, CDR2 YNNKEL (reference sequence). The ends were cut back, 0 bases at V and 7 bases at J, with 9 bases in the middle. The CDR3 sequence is CASSQEGGWTQYF. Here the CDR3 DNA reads TGTGCCAGCAGCCAAGAGGGGGGATGGACCCAGTACTTC.

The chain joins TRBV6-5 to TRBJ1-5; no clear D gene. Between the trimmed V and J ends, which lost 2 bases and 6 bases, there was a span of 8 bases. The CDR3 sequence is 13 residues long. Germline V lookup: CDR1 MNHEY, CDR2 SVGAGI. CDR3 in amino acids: CASSYNWAQPQHF. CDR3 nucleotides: TGTGCCAGCAGTTACAACTGGGCTCAGCCCCAGCATTTT.

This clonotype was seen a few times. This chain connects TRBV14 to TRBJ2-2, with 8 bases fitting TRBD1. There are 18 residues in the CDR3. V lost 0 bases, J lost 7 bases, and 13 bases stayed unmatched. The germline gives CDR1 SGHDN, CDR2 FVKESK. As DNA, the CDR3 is TGTGCCAGCAGCCAAGATAGGTGGAGGACAGGGATCAACGGGGAGCTGTTTTTT. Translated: CASSQDRWRTGINGELFF.

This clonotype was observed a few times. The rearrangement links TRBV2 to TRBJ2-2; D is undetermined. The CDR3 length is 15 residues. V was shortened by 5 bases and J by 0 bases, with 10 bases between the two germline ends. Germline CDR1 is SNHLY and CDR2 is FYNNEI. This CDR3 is CASSLQPSNTGELFF. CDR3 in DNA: TGTGCCAGCAGTTTACAGCCTTCGAACACCGGGGAGCTGTTTTTT. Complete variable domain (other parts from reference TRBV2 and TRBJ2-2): EPEVTQTPSHQVTQMGQEVILRCVPISNHLYFYWYRQILGQKVEFLVSFYNNEISEKSEIFDDQFSVERPDGSNFTLKIRSTKLEDSAMYFCASSLQPSNTGELFFGEGSRLTVL.

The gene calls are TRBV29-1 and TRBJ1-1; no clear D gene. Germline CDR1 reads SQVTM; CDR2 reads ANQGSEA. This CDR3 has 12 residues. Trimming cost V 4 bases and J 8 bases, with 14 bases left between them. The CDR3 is CSVVSGVGEAFF. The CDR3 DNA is TGCAGCGTTGTTAGCGGCGTAGGGGAAGCTTTCTTT.

The CDR3 loop is CASSLIEAGEQFF. DNA of the CDR3: TGTGCCAGCAGCTTAATAGAGGCGGGTGAGCAGTTCTTC. The chain links TRBV7-3 to TRBJ2-1; D is perhaps TRBD2 (5 bases). V gave up 1 base and J gave up 9 bases, with 10 bases separating them. Per germline, CDR1 SGHTA and CDR2 FQGTGA. The CDR3 contains 13 residues.